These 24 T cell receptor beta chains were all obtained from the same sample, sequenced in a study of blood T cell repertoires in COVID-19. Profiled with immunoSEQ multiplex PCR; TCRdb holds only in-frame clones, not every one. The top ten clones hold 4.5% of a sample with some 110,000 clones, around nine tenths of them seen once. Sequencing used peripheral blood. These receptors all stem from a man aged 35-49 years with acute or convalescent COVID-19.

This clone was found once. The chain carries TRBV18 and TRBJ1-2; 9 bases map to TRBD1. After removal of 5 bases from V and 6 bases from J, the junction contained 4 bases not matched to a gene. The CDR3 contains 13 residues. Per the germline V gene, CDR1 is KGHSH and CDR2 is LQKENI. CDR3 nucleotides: TGTGCCAGCTCAACGGGACAGGGAAATGGCTACACCTTC. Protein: CASSTGQGNGYTF. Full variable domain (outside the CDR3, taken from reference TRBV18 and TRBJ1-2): NAGVMQNPRHLVRRRGQEARLRCSPMKGHSHVYWYRQLPEEGLKFMVYLQKENIIDESGMPKERFSAEFPKEGPSILRIQQVVRGDSAAYFCASSTGQGNGYTFGSGTRLTVV.

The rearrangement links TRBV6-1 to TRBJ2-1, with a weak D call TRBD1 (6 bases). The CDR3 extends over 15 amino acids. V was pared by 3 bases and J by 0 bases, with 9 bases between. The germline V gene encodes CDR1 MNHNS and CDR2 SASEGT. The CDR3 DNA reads TGTGCCAGCAGTGAGACAGGTGACTCCTACAATGAGCAGTTCTTC. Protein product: CASSETGDSYNEQFF.

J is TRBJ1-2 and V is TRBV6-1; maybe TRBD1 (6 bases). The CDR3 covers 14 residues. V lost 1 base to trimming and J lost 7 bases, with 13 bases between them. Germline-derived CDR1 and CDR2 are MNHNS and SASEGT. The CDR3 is CASSEVRGGRGYTF. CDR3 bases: TGTGCCAGCAGTGAAGTTAGAGGGGGTCGTGGCTACACCTTC.

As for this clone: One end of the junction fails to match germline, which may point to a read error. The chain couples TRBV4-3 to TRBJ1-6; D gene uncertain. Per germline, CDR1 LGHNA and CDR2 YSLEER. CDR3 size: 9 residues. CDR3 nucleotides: TGCGCCAGCAGCCTCCGGGATCGCTTT. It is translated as CASSLRDRF.

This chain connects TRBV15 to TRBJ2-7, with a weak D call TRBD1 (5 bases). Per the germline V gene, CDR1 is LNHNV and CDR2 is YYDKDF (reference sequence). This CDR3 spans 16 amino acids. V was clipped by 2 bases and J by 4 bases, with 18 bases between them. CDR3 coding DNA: TGTGCCACCAGCAGATCCCGAACAGGATTTCTTTACGAGCAGTACTTC. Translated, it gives CATSRSRTGFLYEQYF.

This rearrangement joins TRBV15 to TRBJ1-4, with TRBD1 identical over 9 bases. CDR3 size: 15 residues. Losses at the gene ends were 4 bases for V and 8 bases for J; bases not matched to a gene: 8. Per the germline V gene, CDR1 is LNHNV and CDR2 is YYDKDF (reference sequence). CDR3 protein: CATSTPDRGMEKLFF. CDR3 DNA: TGTGCCACCAGCACACCTGACAGGGGGATGGAAAAACTGTTTTTT.

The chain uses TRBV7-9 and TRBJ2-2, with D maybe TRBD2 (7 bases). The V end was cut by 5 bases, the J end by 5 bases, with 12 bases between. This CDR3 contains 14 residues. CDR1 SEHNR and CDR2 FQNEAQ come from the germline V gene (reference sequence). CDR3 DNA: TGTGCCAGCAGCCCCCGGGGGGCGACCGGGGAGCTGTTTTTT. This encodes CASSPRGATGELFF.

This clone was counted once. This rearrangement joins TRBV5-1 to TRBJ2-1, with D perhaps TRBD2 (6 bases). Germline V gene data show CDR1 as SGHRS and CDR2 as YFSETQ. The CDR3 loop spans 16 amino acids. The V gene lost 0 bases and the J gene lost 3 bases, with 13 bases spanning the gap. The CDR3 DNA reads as TGCGCCAGCAGCTTGGTCGCGGGACGGAGCTACAATGAGCAGTTCTTC. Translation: CASSLVAGRSYNEQFF.

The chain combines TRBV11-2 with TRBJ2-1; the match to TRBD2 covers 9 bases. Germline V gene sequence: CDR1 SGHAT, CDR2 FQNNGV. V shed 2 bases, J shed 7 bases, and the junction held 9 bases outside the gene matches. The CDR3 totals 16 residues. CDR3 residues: CASSLMEAGGGNEQFF. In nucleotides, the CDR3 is TGTGCCAGCAGCTTAATGGAAGCGGGAGGAGGAAATGAGCAGTTCTTC.

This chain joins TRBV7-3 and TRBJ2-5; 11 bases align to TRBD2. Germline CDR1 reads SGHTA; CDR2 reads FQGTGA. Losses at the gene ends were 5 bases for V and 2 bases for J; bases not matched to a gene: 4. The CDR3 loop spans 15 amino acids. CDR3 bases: TGTGCCAGCAGCCCCGTAGCGGGGGGGCAAGAGACCCAGTACTTC. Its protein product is CASSPVAGGQETQYF.

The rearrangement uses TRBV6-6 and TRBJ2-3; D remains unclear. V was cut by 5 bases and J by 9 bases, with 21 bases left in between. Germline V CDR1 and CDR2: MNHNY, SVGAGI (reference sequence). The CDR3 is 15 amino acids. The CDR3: CASSMDSSPGETQYF. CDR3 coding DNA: TGTGCCAGCAGTATGGATTCCTCACCCGGAGAGACGCAGTATTTT.

The DNA of the CDR3 is TGCGCCAGCAGCCAAGATCAAGGGGGAACTGAAGCTTTCTTT. Translation gives CASSQDQGGTEAFF. The chain combines TRBV4-3 with TRBJ1-1; a possible D gene is TRBD1 (6 bases). Trimming took off 0 bases at V and 5 bases at J, with 10 bases between the two ends. CDR3 length: 14 amino acids. The germline V gene encodes CDR1 LGHNA and CDR2 YSLEER.

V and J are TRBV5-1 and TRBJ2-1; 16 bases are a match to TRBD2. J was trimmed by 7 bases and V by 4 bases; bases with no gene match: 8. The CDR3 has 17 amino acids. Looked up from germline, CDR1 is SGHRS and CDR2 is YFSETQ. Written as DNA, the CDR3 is TGCGCCAGCAGCCCCGGGACTAGCGGGAGGGCCATGAATGAGCAGTTCTTC. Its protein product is CASSPGTSGRAMNEQFF.

The CDR3 loop reads CAWSSGGTEAFF. In DNA, the CDR3 is TGTGCCTGGAGTTCAGGGGGCACTGAAGCTTTCTTT. The V and J genes are TRBV30 and TRBJ1-1; 7 bases agree with TRBD1. Losses at the gene ends were 2 bases for V and 4 bases for J; bases not matched to a gene: 1. The CDR3 spans 12 residues. Germline V gives CDR1 GTSNPN, CDR2 SVGIG (reference sequence).

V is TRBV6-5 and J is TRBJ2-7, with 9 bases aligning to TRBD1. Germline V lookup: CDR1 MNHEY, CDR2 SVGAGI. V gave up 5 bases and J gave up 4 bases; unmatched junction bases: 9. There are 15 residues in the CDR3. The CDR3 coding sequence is TGTGCCAGCAGTAGGGAGCTACAGGGGGCATACGAGCAGTACTTC. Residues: CASSRELQGAYEQYF.

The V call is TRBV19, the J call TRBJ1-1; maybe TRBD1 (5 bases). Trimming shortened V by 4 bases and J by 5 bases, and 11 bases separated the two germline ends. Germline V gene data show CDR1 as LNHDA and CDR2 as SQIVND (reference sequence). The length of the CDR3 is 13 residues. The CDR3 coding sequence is TGTGCCAGTAGTAGTACTCGGACAACTGAAGCTTTCTTT. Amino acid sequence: CASSSTRTTEAFF. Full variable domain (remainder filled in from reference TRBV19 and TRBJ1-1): DGGITQSPKYLFRKEGQNVTLSCEQNLNHDAMYWYRQDPGQGLRLIYYSQIVNDFQKGDIAEGYSVSREKKESFPLTVTSAQKNPTAFYLCASSSTRTTEAFFGQGTRLTVV.

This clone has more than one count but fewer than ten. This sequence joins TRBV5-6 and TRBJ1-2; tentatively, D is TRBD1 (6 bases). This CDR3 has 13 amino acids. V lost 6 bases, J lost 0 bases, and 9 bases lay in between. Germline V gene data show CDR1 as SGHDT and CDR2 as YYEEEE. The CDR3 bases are TGTGCCAGCAACAGGGTTTCTAACTATGGCTACACCTTC. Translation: CASNRVSNYGYTF.

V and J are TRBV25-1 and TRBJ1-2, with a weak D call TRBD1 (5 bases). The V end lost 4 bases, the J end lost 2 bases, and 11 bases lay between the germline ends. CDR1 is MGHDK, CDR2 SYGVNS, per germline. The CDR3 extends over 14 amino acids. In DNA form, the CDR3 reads TGTGCCAGCAGTGTTGGACACAGCAACTATGGCTACACCTTC. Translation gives CASSVGHSNYGYTF.

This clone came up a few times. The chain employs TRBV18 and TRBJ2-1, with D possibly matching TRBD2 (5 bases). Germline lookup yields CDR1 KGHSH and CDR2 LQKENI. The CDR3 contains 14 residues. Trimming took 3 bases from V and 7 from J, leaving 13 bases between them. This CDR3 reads CASSPDGRGNEQFF. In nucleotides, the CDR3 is TGTGCCAGCTCACCGGATGGGCGAGGGAATGAGCAGTTCTTC.

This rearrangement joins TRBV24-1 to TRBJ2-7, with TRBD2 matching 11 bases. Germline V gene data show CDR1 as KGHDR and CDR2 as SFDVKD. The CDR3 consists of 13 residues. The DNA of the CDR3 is TGTGCGTCGCTAGCGGGAGGCTCCTACGAGCAGTACTTC. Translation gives CASLAGGSYEQYF.

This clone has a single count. The CDR3 DNA follows: TGTGCCAGCAGCCAATTTTTGGGACTAGGCTACGAGCAGTACTTC. Protein product: CASSQFLGLGYEQYF. The chain recombines TRBV3-1 (or the pseudogene TRBV3-2) with TRBJ2-7; 8 bases are shared with TRBD2. Unmatched junction bases numbered 6, after V lost 2 bases and J lost 3 bases. This CDR3 has 15 residues. CDR1 LGHDT and CDR2 YNNKEL come from the germline V gene (reference sequence).

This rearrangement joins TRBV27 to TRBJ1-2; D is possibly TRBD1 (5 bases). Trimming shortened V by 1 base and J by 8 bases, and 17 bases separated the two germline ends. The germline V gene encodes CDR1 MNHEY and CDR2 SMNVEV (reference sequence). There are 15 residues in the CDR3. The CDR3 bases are TGTGCCAGCAGTTTATGGGGCAGGGAAGTCGGGGGCTACACCTTC. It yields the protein CASSLWGREVGGYTF.

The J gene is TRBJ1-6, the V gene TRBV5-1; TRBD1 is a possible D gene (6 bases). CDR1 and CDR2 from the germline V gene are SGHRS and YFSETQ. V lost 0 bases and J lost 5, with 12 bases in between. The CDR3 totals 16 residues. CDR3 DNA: TGCGCCAGCAGCTTGGTTCCAGGGGCGGATAATTCACCCCTCCACTTT. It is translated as CASSLVPGADNSPLHF.

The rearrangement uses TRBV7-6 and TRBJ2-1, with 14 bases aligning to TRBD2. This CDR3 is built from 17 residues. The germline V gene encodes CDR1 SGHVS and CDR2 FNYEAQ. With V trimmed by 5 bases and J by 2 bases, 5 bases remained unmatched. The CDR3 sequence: CASSPGLAGEAYNEQFF. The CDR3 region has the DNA TGTGCCAGCAGCCCGGGACTAGCGGGAGAGGCCTACAATGAGCAGTTCTTC.